This T cell receptor beta chain was captured by sequencing in a study of T cell responses to AZD1222 COVID-19 vaccine. Produced via immunoSEQ multiplex PCR; TCRdb's table is partial and in-frame only. The sample holds some 150,000 clones, 85% to 90% seen once. This CDR3 contains 14 residues. Germline CDR1 is MNHEY and CDR2 is SMNVEV (reference sequence). Trimming at V came to 7 bases and at J to 4 bases, leaving 6 bases not matched to a gene. Study-wide points: The study reported that nearly half of spike-specific TCRs target unmutated variant regions. Clonal diversity was possibly underestimated; the donors were predominantly white British and more often female. Dominant at 160-218 and 743-854, vaccine-associated CD4 TCRs also spanned spike.

As regards this clone: Its matching antigen is unknown.

This specimen consisted of peripheral blood, obtained 28 days after the second AZD1222 dose. The chain combines TRBV27 with TRBJ2-2; TRBD2 matches at 7 bases. This receptor was taken from an adult who received the AZD1222 COVID-19 vaccine. The CDR3 coding sequence is TGTGCCAGCACCCTGCGGGGGAGCACCGGGGAGCTGTTTTTT. Its translation is CASTLRGSTGELFF.